One and the same sample provided the 21 T cell receptor beta chains below, sequenced in a study of blood T cell repertoires in COVID-19. Produced via immunoSEQ multiplex PCR; TCRdb's table is partial and in-frame only. This sample has 40,000 or so clones; more than 80% occur once, and the top ten carry less than 4.5%. Material for sequencing was peripheral blood. The receptors were gathered from a man aged 60 to 69 with acute or convalescent COVID-19.

The V gene is TRBV15, the J gene TRBJ1-1; 9 nucleotides align to TRBD1. Germline assignment: CDR1 LNHNV and CDR2 YYDKDF (reference sequence). With V trimmed by 4 bases and J by 5 bases, 8 bases remained unmatched. The CDR3 length is 15 residues. The CDR3 here is CATSKSTGGGTEAFF. CDR3 coding DNA: TGTGCCACCAGCAAGTCGACAGGGGGAGGTACTGAAGCTTTCTTT. Full variable domain (rest looked up from reference TRBV15 and TRBJ1-1): DAMVIQNPRYQVTQFGKPVTLSCSQTLNHNVMYWYQQKSSQAPKLLFHYYDKDFNNEADTPDNFQSRRPNTSFCFLDIRSPGLGDTAMYLCATSKSTGGGTEAFFGQGTRLTVV.

A note on this clone: The DNA is left out, because the CDR3 cannot be placed on it with certainty; the CDR3 is given as TCRdb lists it. The CDR3 loop is CASSKVGVGTAIYNSPLHF. The chain joins TRBV21-1 to TRBJ1-6; TRBD1 is the table's D call, not checked against the DNA. TRBV21-1 is termed a pseudogene. Counting both end residues, the CDR3 totals 19 amino acids.

The V gene is TRBV5-1, the J gene TRBJ2-3; TRBD1 might be the D (6 bases). The V and J ends lost 2 bases and 3 bases respectively, with 13 bases between them. The CDR3 is 15 amino acids. Germline CDR1 is SGHRS and CDR2 is YFSETQ. The CDR3 DNA follows: TGCGCCAGCAGCTTTACTAATCAGGGGACAGATACGCAGTATTTT. Translating it yields CASSFTNQGTDTQYF.

The gene calls are TRBV7-9 and TRBJ1-1, with a weak D call TRBD1 (5 bases). Trimming removed 3 bases at V and 1 base at J, with 9 bases between. CDR3 length equals 14 residues. Germline V gene data show CDR1 as SEHNR and CDR2 as FQNEAQ (reference sequence). CDR3 sequence: CASSFREANTEAFF. The DNA for the CDR3 is TGTGCCAGCAGCTTCAGGGAGGCGAACACTGAAGCTTTCTTT.

The V and J genes are TRBV18 and TRBJ1-1; possibly TRBD1 for D (6 bases). The CDR3 is made up of 15 amino acids. Trimming took off 6 bases at V and 0 bases at J, with 14 bases between the two ends. Germline V gene data show CDR1 as KGHSH and CDR2 as LQKENI. This CDR3 reads CASSRDRRMNTEAFF. The DNA for the CDR3 is TGTGCCAGCTCTCGAGACAGGAGGATGAACACTGAAGCTTTCTTT.

The CDR3, as DNA: TGCAGCGTTGTACAGGGGGGCCACACCGGGGAGCTGTTTTTT. Translated: CSVVQGGHTGELFF. The rearrangement uses TRBV29-1 and TRBJ2-2, with TRBD1 identical over 8 bases. The V and J ends lost 4 bases and 3 bases, in that order; junction bases with no gene match: 4. CDR1 and CDR2 from the germline V gene are SQVTM and ANQGSEA. The length of the CDR3 is 14 residues.

The V and J genes are TRBV30 and TRBJ1-6; D perhaps matches TRBD1 (5 bases). Germline CDR1 is GTSNPN and CDR2 is SVGIG (reference sequence). The CDR3 sequence is 13 residues long. With 3 bases removed from V and 7 bases from J, the gap between germline ends came to 10 bases. Here the CDR3 reads CAWSPGGNSPLHF. In DNA form, the CDR3 reads TGTGCCTGGAGCCCGGGGGGGAATTCACCCCTCCACTTT.

This chain links TRBV19 with TRBJ2-1; tentative D call: TRBD1 (5 bases). The V end was cut by 5 bases, the J end by 9 bases, with 17 bases between. The CDR3 loop spans 14 amino acids. CDR1 is LNHDA, CDR2 SQIVND, per germline (reference sequence). The CDR3 nucleotides are TGTGCCAGTAGTGCACAGGTATGGTCGGGTGAGCAGTTCTTC. Amino acids: CASSAQVWSGEQFF.

The chain combines TRBV5-1 with TRBJ2-7; D may be TRBD2 (6 bases). The CDR3 has 14 amino acids. V was cut by 4 bases and J by 2 bases, with 13 bases left in between. Germline V CDR1 and CDR2: SGHRS, YFSETQ. In nucleotides, the CDR3 is TGCGCCAGCAGCCGAGGGCGGGAACCCTACGAGCAGTACTTC. This encodes CASSRGREPYEQYF.

This clone was picked up one time. The rearrangement joins TRBV5-1 to TRBJ1-4; 9 bases match TRBD1. CDR1 SGHRS and CDR2 YFSETQ come from the germline V gene. The CDR3 covers 16 residues. The V gene end was trimmed by 3 bases and the J gene end by 5 bases; junction bases not matched to a gene: 8. CDR3 coding DNA: TGCGCCAGCAGCTCCTGGCCGGGACAGGGAAATGAAAAACTGTTTTTT. It is translated as CASSSWPGQGNEKLFF.

The sample holds one count of this clone. The genes are TRBV6-5 and TRBJ2-1, with 11 bases that match TRBD1. Germline CDR1 MNHEY, CDR2 SVGAGI. The CDR3 is 13 residues long. With 8 bases clipped from V and 6 bases from J, the junction kept 3 bases outside the gene matches. The CDR3 sequence is CASHGTGGNEQFF. CDR3 nucleotide sequence: TGTGCCAGCCACGGGACAGGGGGCAATGAGCAGTTCTTC.

The chain is built from TRBV6-5 and TRBJ2-1; TRBD1 might be the D (6 bases). The ends were cut back, 5 bases at V and 6 bases at J, with 17 bases in the middle. CDR3 length: 15 residues. In germline, CDR1 is MNHEY, CDR2 SVGAGI. The CDR3 coding sequence is TGTGCCAGCAGTCCCACGCCGGACAGCGCCAATGAGCAGTTCTTC. It encodes CASSPTPDSANEQFF.

The sample holds a few counts of this clone. The V and J genes are TRBV27 and TRBJ1-2; D unclear. The CDR3 is 15 residues long. Germline lookup yields CDR1 MNHEY and CDR2 SMNVEV (reference sequence). V was pared by 3 bases and J by 2 bases, with 13 bases between. The DNA for the CDR3 is TGTGCCAGCAGTTTCTCCTCGGGAGCAAACTATGGCTACACCTTC. It codes for CASSFSSGANYGYTF.

In this sample, this clone turned up once. CDR3 amino acids: CASSLLTTTGATTGELFF. In DNA form, the CDR3 reads TGTGCCAGCAGCTTACTGACCACGACAGGGGCAACCACCGGGGAGCTGTTTTTT. V is TRBV7-6 and J is TRBJ2-2; 8 bases are a match to TRBD1. CDR3 length equals 18 residues. The junction had 12 bases not matched to a gene; V was cut back by 2 bases and J by 4 bases. Germline loops: CDR1 SGHVS, CDR2 FNYEAQ.

The rearrangement joins TRBV5-1 to TRBJ1-1; D is uncertain. The CDR3 runs 14 residues. The V end was cut by 0 bases, the J end by 3 bases, with 9 bases between. Germline V gives CDR1 SGHRS, CDR2 YFSETQ. The CDR3 loop is CASSLGLVDTEAFF. As DNA, the CDR3 is TGCGCCAGCAGCTTGGGCTTAGTAGACACTGAAGCTTTCTTT.

This chain uses TRBV7-3 with TRBJ2-2; tentatively, D is TRBD2 (5 bases). The CDR3 is made up of 14 amino acids. Between the trimmed V and J ends, which lost 4 bases and 7 bases, there was a span of 13 bases. Germline V gene lookup returns CDR1 SGHTA and CDR2 FQGTGA. The CDR3 region has the DNA TGTGCCAGCAGCTCCCCTCTAGCTTACGGGGAGCTGTTTTTT. Amino acid sequence: CASSSPLAYGELFF.

The V call is TRBV6-2 or TRBV6-3, the J call TRBJ2-7; 8 nucleotides line up with TRBD1. CDR3 length: 16 residues. With V trimmed by 0 bases and J by 2 bases, 6 bases remained unmatched. Germline CDR1 MNHEY, CDR2 SVGEGT. CDR3 DNA sequence: TGTGCCAGCAGTTACTCAGGGGACAGGCCCACCTACGAGCAGTACTTC. It codes for CASSYSGDRPTYEQYF.

V usage is TRBV11-2 and J usage is TRBJ2-1; no reliable D call. V shed 1 base and J shed 8 bases, with 12 bases lying between them. The germline CDR1 and CDR2 sequences are SGHAT and FQNNGV. The CDR3 consists of 14 residues. Here the CDR3 reads CASSLGLSSDEQFF. In DNA form, the CDR3 reads TGTGCCAGCAGCTTAGGTCTGTCGAGCGATGAGCAGTTCTTC.

This chain links TRBV30 with TRBJ2-1; a possible D gene is TRBD2 (6 bases). This CDR3 has 14 amino acids. V was clipped by 0 bases and J by 7 bases, with 13 bases between them. CDR1 GTSNPN and CDR2 SVGIG come from the germline V gene (reference sequence). The CDR3 DNA is TGTGCCTGGAGTGTACCCGGCGGGAAGAATGAGCAGTTCTTC. Residues: CAWSVPGGKNEQFF.

The rearrangement links TRBV6-1 to TRBJ1-5; the D is unclear. Germline CDR1 is MNHNS and CDR2 is SASEGT. The CDR3 sequence is 14 residues long. The V end was cut by 3 bases, the J end by 5 bases, with 11 bases between. For the CDR3, the DNA is TGTGCCAGCAGTGACTCCGGTGAAGATCAGCCCCAGCATTTT. Translated: CASSDSGEDQPQHF.

V is TRBV6-4 and J is TRBJ2-5, with 7 bases identical to TRBD2. The CDR3 loop spans 15 amino acids. Trimming took 4 bases from V and 2 from J; bases not matched to a gene: 7. The germline CDR1 and CDR2 sequences are MRHNA and SNTAGT. The CDR3 spells CASSVWAGDQETQYF. CDR3 in DNA: TGTGCCAGCAGTGTATGGGCGGGGGATCAAGAGACCCAGTACTTC.